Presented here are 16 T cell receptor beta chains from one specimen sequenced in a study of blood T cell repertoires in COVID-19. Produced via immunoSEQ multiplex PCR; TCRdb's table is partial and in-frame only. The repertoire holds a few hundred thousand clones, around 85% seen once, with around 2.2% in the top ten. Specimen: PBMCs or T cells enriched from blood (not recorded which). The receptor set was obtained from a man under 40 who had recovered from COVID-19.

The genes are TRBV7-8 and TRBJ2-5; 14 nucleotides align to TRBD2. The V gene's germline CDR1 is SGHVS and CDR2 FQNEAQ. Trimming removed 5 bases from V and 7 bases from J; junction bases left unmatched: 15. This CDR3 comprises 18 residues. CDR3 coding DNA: TGTGCCAGCAGCCAAGGACTAGCGGGGGGCGGACCTTGGGGGACCCAGTACTTC. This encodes CASSQGLAGGGPWGTQYF.

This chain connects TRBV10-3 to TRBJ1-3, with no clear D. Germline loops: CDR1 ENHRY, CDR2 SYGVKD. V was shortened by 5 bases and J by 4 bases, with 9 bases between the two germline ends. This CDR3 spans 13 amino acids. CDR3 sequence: CAISPLRGNTIYF. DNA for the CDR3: TGTGCCATCAGTCCCCTCAGGGGAAACACCATATATTTT.

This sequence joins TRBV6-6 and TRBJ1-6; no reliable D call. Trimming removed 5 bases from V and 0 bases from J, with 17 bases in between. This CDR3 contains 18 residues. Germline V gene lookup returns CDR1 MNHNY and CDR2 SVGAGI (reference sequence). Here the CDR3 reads CASSPRNTASSYNSPLHF. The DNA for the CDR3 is TGTGCCAGCAGTCCTCGAAATACCGCTAGCTCCTATAATTCACCCCTCCACTTT.

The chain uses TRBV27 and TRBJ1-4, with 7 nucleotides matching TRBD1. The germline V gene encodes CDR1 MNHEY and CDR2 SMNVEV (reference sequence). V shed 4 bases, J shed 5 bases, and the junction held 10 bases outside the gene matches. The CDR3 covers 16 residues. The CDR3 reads CASSSRTGDENEKLFF. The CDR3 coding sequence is TGTGCCAGCAGTTCCAGAACAGGGGATGAGAATGAAAAACTGTTTTTT. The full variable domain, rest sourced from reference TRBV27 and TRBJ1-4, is EAQVTQNPRYLITVTGKKLTVTCSQNMNHEYMSWYRQDPGLGLRQIYYSMNVEVTDKGDVPEGYKVSRKEKRNFPLILESPSPNQTSLYFCASSSRTGDENEKLFFGSGTQLSVL.

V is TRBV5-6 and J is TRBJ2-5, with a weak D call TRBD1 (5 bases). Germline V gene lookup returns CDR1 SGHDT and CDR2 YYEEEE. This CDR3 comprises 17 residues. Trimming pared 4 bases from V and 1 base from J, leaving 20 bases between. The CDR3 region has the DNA TGTGCCAGCAGCCGCCGCCGGTCAGGGAAGGTCCAAGAGACCCAGTACTTC. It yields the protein CASSRRRSGKVQETQYF.

The CDR3 DNA is TGCGCCAGCAGCCAAGATGTGTGGCCGGAGGGGACCCAGTACTTC. This encodes CASSQDVWPEGTQYF. The chain carries TRBV4-1 and TRBJ2-5; maybe TRBD2 (6 bases). CDR1 is MGHRA, CDR2 YSYEKL, per germline. V was trimmed by 0 bases and J by 7 bases, leaving 15 bases between them. This CDR3 contains 15 residues.

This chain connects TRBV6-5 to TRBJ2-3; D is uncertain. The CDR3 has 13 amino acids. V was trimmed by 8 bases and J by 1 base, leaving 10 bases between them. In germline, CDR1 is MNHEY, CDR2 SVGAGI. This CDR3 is CASVQSGTDTQYF. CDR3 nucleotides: TGTGCCAGCGTTCAAAGCGGCACAGATACGCAGTATTTT.

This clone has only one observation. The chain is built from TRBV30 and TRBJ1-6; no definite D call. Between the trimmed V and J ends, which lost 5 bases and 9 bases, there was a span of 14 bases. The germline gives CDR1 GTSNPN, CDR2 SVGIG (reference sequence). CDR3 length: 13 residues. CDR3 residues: CAWGDGSSSPLHF. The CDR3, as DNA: TGTGCCTGGGGAGACGGGTCCTCTTCACCCCTCCACTTT.

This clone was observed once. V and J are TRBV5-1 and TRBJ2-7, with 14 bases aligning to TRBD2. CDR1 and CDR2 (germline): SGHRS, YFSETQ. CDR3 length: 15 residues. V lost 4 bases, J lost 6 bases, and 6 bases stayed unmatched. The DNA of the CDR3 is TGCGCCAGCAGCCCGGGACTAGCGGGGGTCAGCGAGCAGTACTTC. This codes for CASSPGLAGVSEQYF. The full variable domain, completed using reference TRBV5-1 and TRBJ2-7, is KAGVTQTPRYLIKTRGQQVTLSCSPISGHRSVSWYQQTPGQGLQFLFEYFSETQRNKGNFPGRFSGRQFSNSRSEMNVSTLELGDSALYLCASSPGLAGVSEQYFGPGTRLTVT.

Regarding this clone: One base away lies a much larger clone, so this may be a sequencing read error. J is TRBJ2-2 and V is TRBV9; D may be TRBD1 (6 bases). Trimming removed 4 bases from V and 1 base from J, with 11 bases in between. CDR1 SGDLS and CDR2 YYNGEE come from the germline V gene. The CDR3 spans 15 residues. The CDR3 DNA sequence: TGTGCCAGCAGCCCCGGGACAATGAACACCGGGGAGCTGTTTTTT. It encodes CASSPGTMNTGELFF.

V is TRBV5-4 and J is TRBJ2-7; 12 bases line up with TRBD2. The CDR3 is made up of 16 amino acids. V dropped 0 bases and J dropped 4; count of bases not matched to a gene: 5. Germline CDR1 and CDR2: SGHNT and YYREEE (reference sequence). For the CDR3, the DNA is TGTGCCAGCAGCTTGGGACTAGCGGGGGAGATATACGAGCAGTACTTC. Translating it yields CASSLGLAGEIYEQYF.

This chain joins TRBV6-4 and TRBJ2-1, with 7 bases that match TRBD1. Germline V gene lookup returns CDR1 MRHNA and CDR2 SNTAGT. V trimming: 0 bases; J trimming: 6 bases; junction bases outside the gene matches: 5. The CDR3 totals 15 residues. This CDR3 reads CASSDSLGQINEQFF. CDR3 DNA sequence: TGTGCCAGCAGTGACTCGCTGGGACAGATCAATGAGCAGTTCTTC.

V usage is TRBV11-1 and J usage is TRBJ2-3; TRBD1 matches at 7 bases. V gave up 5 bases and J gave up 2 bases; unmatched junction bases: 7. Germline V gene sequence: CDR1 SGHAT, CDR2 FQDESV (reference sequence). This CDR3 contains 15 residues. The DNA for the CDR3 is TGTGCCAGCAGCACTTGGGACAGAACCACAGATACGCAGTATTTT. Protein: CASSTWDRTTDTQYF.

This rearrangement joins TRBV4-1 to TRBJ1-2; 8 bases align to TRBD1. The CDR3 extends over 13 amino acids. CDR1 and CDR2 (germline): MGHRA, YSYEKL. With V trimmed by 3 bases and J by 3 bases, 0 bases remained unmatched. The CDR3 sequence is CASSQGQDYGYTF. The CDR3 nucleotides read TGCGCCAGCAGCCAGGGACAGGACTATGGCTACACCTTC.

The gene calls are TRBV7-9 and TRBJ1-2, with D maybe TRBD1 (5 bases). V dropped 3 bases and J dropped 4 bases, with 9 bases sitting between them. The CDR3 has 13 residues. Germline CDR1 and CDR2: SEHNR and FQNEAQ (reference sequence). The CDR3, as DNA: TGTGCCAGCAGCTTGCGGGGCGGCTATGGCTACACCTTC. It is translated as CASSLRGGYGYTF.

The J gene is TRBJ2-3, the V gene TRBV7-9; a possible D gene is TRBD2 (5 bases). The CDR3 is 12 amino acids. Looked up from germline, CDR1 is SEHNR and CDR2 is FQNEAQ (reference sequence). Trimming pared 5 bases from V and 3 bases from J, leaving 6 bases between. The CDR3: CASSPGTDTQYF. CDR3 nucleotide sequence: TGTGCCAGCAGCCCGGGAACAGATACGCAGTATTTT.